The 14 T cell receptor beta chains listed next were all sequenced from one sample in a study of CD8 T cells in Susac syndrome. RNA amounts of roughly 0.5 to 1 ug underwent reverse transcription with random hexamers. TCRdb called the immunoSEQ multiplex PCR reads again in MiXCR, with one record for every CDR3 protein. The table lists 350,000 to 550,000 distinct CDR3 sequences, more than 70% of them singletons. Sequencing was done on a sample of CD8+ T cells from PBMCs. These receptors were collected from a human donor with multiple sclerosis.

The rearrangement links TRBV25-1 to TRBJ2-1; D is possibly TRBD2 (6 bases). The length of the CDR3 is 17 residues. The germline CDR1 and CDR2 sequences are MGHDK and SYGVNS. V lost 1 base, J lost 7 bases, and 20 bases lay in between. CDR3 protein: CASSEFFAGGEKNEQFF. DNA of the CDR3: TGTGCCAGCAGTGAATTTTTTGCCGGGGGAGAAAAGAATGAGCAGTTCTTC. The full variable domain, rest sourced from reference TRBV25-1 and TRBJ2-1, is EADIYQTPRYLVIGTGKKITLECSQTMGHDKMYWYQQDPGMELHLIHYSYGVNSTEKGDLSSESTVSRIRTEHFPLTLESARPSHTSQYLCASSEFFAGGEKNEQFFGPGTRLTVL.

The rearrangement uses TRBV5-4 and TRBJ2-5; D could derive from TRBD1 or TRBD2 (6 bases each). The germline V gene has CDR1 SGHNT and CDR2 YYREEE (reference sequence). CDR3 length: 13 amino acids. V lost 2 bases and J lost 4, with 9 bases in between. Here the CDR3 reads CASSFGGPETQYF. The CDR3 coding sequence is TGTGCCAGCAGCTTTGGGGGGCCAGAGACCCAGTACTTC.

V usage is TRBV3-1 and J usage is TRBJ1-5, with D possibly being TRBD1 (6 bases). Trimming removed 4 bases at V and 11 bases at J, with 21 bases between. Germline CDR1 is LGHDT and CDR2 is YNNKEL (reference sequence). This CDR3 is 15 amino acids long. CDR3 protein: CASSRPDRPRCSQHF. As DNA, the CDR3 is TGTGCCAGCAGCCGACCCGACAGGCCCCGCTGTTCCCAGCATTTT.

Here the CDR3 reads CATSPGGATYEQYF. In DNA form, the CDR3 reads TGTGCCACGTCCCCTGGGGGGGCCACCTACGAGCAGTACTTC. The V gene is TRBV6-2 or TRBV6-3, the J gene TRBJ2-7, with D tentatively TRBD2 (7 bases). The CDR3 contains 14 residues. Trimming took 10 bases from V and 2 from J, leaving 18 bases between them. Germline V gene lookup returns CDR1 MNHEY and CDR2 SVGEGT.

The chain combines TRBV7-8 with TRBJ2-3; a weak D match, TRBD2 (6 bases). The V end was cut by 5 bases, the J end by 5 bases, with 26 bases between. The CDR3 length is 18 residues. Germline CDR1 SGHVS, CDR2 FQNEAQ. This chain's CDR3 is CASSPLRGGDLLRDTQYF. CDR3 in DNA: TGTGCCAGCAGCCCTCTGCGCGGCGGGGACCTGCTTCGAGATACGCAGTATTTT.

The chain has TRBV2 and TRBJ2-2; the D is unclear. Germline V gene sequence: CDR1 SNHLY, CDR2 FYNNEI. This CDR3 spans 12 amino acids. V was pared by 4 bases and J by 6 bases, with 6 bases between. The CDR3 coding sequence is TGTGCCAGCAGTGGGAGCGCCGGGGAGCTGTTTTTT. This sequence encodes CASSGSAGELFF. Using reference TRBV2 and TRBJ2-2 for the parts outside the CDR3, the full variable domain is EPEVTQTPSHQVTQMGQEVILRCVPISNHLYFYWYRQILGQKVEFLVSFYNNEISEKSEIFDDQFSVERPDGSNFTLKIRSTKLEDSAMYFCASSGSAGELFFGEGSRLTVL.

The table lists this clonotype with a count of one. This chain joins TRBV6-5 and TRBJ2-7, with 7 bases identical to TRBD1. J lost 6 bases, V lost 7 bases, and 12 bases had no gene match. The CDR3 totals 14 residues. Germline values: CDR1 MNHEY, CDR2 SVGAGI. CDR3 nucleotides: TGTGCCAGCACTCAACAGGGGCCCGGGGCCGAGCAGTACTTC. Protein sequence: CASTQQGPGAEQYF.

This chain uses TRBV7-9 with TRBJ1-2, with D unresolved. There are 15 residues in the CDR3. Germline lookup yields CDR1 SEHNR and CDR2 FQNEAQ (reference sequence). Trimming removed 3 bases from V and 3 bases from J, with 14 bases in between. Written as DNA, the CDR3 is TGTGCCAGCAGCTTTTGGGATCCAAGGGACTATGGCTACACCTTC. Its protein product is CASSFWDPRDYGYTF.

This clonotype was seen a handful of times. This sequence joins TRBV9 and TRBJ2-7; 11 nucleotides align to TRBD2. Germline loops: CDR1 SGDLS, CDR2 YYNGEE. The junction had 2 bases not matched to a gene; V was cut back by 2 bases and J by 1 base. The length of the CDR3 is 15 residues. The CDR3 DNA reads as TGTGCCAGCAGCGTTAGCGGGGGGGGATCCTACGAGCAGTACTTC. Translated: CASSVSGGGSYEQYF.

Only one count was recorded for this clonotype. This chain links TRBV27 with TRBJ2-7, with TRBD1 matching over 8 bases. V trimming: 8 bases; J trimming: 1 base; junction bases outside the gene matches: 7. The CDR3 is made up of 14 amino acids. Germline values: CDR1 MNHEY, CDR2 SMNVEV (reference sequence). CDR3 DNA: TGTGCCAGCGCAGGGGGCGGGGCTTCCTACGAGCAGTACTTC. Protein sequence: CASAGGGASYEQYF.

In its sample, this clonotype was seen once. The genes are TRBV5-6 and TRBJ1-1; D remains ambiguous. Germline V gene lookup returns CDR1 SGHDT and CDR2 YYEEEE. With 0 bases removed from V and 7 bases from J, the gap between germline ends came to 10 bases. This CDR3 comprises 13 residues. The CDR3 here is CASSLAQRDEAFF. The CDR3 region has the DNA TGTGCCAGCAGCTTGGCCCAGAGGGATGAAGCTTTCTTT.

This clonotype was picked up one time. This rearrangement joins TRBV6-6 to TRBJ1-1, with D possibly TRBD1 on 5 matching bases. With 6 bases removed from V and 5 bases from J, the gap between germline ends came to 13 bases. Per germline, CDR1 MNHNY and CDR2 SVGAGI (reference sequence). The CDR3 has 13 residues. The CDR3 here is CASSPHRGTEAFF. CDR3 sequence (DNA): TGTGCCAGCAGCCCACACCGGGGGACTGAAGCTTTCTTT.

This clonotype was seen a single time. V is TRBV30 and J is TRBJ2-2; 7 bases match TRBD1. The J segment lost 10 bases and the V segment lost 3 bases, leaving 5 bases of the junction unmatched. From germline, CDR1 is GTSNPN and CDR2 SVGIG (reference sequence). CDR3 size: 12 residues. The CDR3, as DNA: TGTGCCTGGAGGTCTGGGACAGTGGAGCTGTTTTTT. It codes for CAWRSGTVELFF.

The chain carries TRBV6-6 and TRBJ2-1; D tentatively reads TRBD1 or TRBD2 (6 bases each). Trimming removed 8 bases at V and 12 bases at J, with 17 bases between. The CDR3 loop spans 12 amino acids. Germline values: CDR1 MNHNY, CDR2 SVGAGI (reference sequence). The CDR3: CASSKGGSPQFF. The CDR3 DNA is TGTGCCAGCTCTAAGGGGGGCAGTCCGCAGTTCTTC.